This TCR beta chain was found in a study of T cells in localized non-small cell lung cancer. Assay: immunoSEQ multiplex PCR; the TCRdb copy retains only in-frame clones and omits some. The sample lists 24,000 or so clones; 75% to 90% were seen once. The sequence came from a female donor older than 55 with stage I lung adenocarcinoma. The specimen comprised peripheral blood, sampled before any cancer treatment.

In DNA, the CDR3 is TGTGCCAGCAGTCGGGGCAGTGAAGAGACCCAGTACTTC. The encoded protein is CASSRGSEETQYF. V gene TRBV6-6 combines with J gene TRBJ2-5; D might be TRBD1 or TRBD2, each matching 5 bases. The CDR3 totals 13 residues. Trimming removed 5 bases from V and 3 bases from J, with 10 bases in between. CDR1 and CDR2 (germline): MNHNY, SVGAGI (reference sequence).